These 30 T cell receptor beta chains were sequenced from one sample in a study of TIL therapy for anti-PD-1-resistant metastatic lung cancer. This was the immunoSEQ v3 assay. Clones were sequenced by immunoSEQ multiplex PCR, and TCRdb holds only the in-frame ones, with some missing. In the table there are approximately 24,000 clones, around 70% of which are singletons. Noted time point: pre-treatment sample, taken before nivolumab and TIL therapy. Pleural nodules or supraclavicular lymph nodes made up most of the excised metastases sampled. Sequencing was performed on tumor tissue, taken at baseline. Every receptor here comes from a person aged 25-85 years with non-small cell lung cancer.

This CDR3 is CAVGTGRGEQFF. CDR3 nucleotide sequence: TGTGCCGTTGGGACAGGGAGGGGTGAGCAGTTCTTC. The gene calls are TRBV10-3 and TRBJ2-1, with TRBD1 identical over 9 bases. V was clipped by 11 bases and J by 9 bases; unmatched bases: 8. Germline V lookup: CDR1 ENHRY, CDR2 SYGVKD. The CDR3 is 12 amino acids.

The J gene is TRBJ1-1, the V gene TRBV6-5; the D is unclear. Trimming shortened V by 5 bases and J by 11 bases, and 24 bases separated the two germline ends. Germline V gives CDR1 MNHEY, CDR2 SVGAGI. The CDR3 loop spans 15 amino acids. The CDR3 is CASSGLTSAGPKAFF. The CDR3 DNA reads TGTGCCAGCAGTGGCCTTACTTCTGCAGGTCCCAAGGCTTTCTTT.

The chain combines TRBV15 with TRBJ1-4; D is undetermined. CDR3 length equals 13 residues. CDR1 LNHNV and CDR2 YYDKDF come from the germline V gene (reference sequence). Trimming stripped 0 bases from V and 8 bases from J, with 7 bases between. The CDR3 is CATSRDLVEKLFF. The DNA of the CDR3 is TGTGCCACCAGCAGAGATCTGGTCGAAAAACTGTTTTTT.

This clone was seen more than once but under ten times. The chain links TRBV6-5 to TRBJ2-2; the match to TRBD2 covers 10 bases. From germline, CDR1 is MNHEY and CDR2 SVGAGI. Trimming at V came to 5 bases and at J to 5 bases, leaving 2 bases not matched to a gene. The CDR3 contains 14 residues. The CDR3 nucleotides are TGTGCCAGCAGTCGGGGACTAGCGACCGGGGAGCTGTTTTTT. Translating gives CASSRGLATGELFF.

This clone was counted only a few times. This rearrangement joins TRBV27 to TRBJ2-7, with unresolved D. Looked up from germline, CDR1 is MNHEY and CDR2 is SMNVEV (reference sequence). The CDR3 totals 14 residues. Trimming removed 4 bases at V and 0 bases at J, with 10 bases between. DNA of the CDR3: TGTGCCAGCAGTTCGAAGGCAAGCTCCTACGAGCAGTACTTC. This sequence encodes CASSSKASSYEQYF.

This clone was found a few times. The V call is TRBV7-2, the J call TRBJ2-3; 10 nucleotides line up with TRBD1. This CDR3 comprises 14 residues. The trim removed 4 bases at V and 6 bases at J, leaving 4 bases unmatched. Germline CDR1 and CDR2: SGHTA and FQGNSA. Here the CDR3 reads CASSSDRGRDTQYF. The DNA of the CDR3 is TGTGCCAGCAGCTCGGACAGGGGGAGGGATACGCAGTATTTT.

J is TRBJ2-7 and V is TRBV7-9; D is ambiguous. The germline V gene encodes CDR1 SEHNR and CDR2 FQNEAQ (reference sequence). V was trimmed by 6 bases and J by 8 bases, leaving 8 bases between them. There are 10 residues in the CDR3. The CDR3 loop is CASSPLQQYF. In nucleotides, the CDR3 is TGTGCCAGCAGTCCCCTGCAGCAGTACTTC. The entire variable domain, with the rest obtained from reference TRBV7-9 and TRBJ2-7, is as follows: DTGVSQNPRHKITKRGQNVTFRCDPISEHNRLYWYRQTLGQGPEFLTYFQNEAQLEKSRLLSDRFSAERPKGSFSTLEIQRTEQGDSAMYLCASSPLQQYFGPGTRLTVT.

The chain is built from TRBV19 and TRBJ1-1; perhaps TRBD1 as D (5 bases). The germline V gene has CDR1 LNHDA and CDR2 SQIVND (reference sequence). This CDR3 spans 15 amino acids. V was cut by 7 bases and J by 0 bases, with 15 bases left in between. CDR3: CASNSLGAVNTEAFF. The CDR3 DNA reads as TGTGCCAGTAACTCATTAGGGGCGGTGAACACTGAAGCTTTCTTT.

The CDR3 bases are TGTGCCAGTAGCACTAGCGGGGCTACTTATACGCAGTATTTT. This encodes CASSTSGATYTQYF. The chain is built from TRBV19 and TRBJ2-3; 10 bases agree with TRBD2. The V and J ends lost 6 bases and 7 bases, in that order; junction bases with no gene match: 7. The length of the CDR3 is 14 residues. Looked up from germline, CDR1 is LNHDA and CDR2 is SQIVND (reference sequence).

The V and J genes are TRBV18 and TRBJ1-6; 8 nucleotides align to TRBD1. CDR1 is KGHSH and CDR2 is LQKENI in the germline V gene. The V gene end was trimmed by 4 bases and the J gene end by 5 bases; junction bases not matched to a gene: 10. The CDR3 totals 17 residues. The DNA of the CDR3 is TGTGCCAGCTCACTCGCCGCAGGGGGCGCGGATAATTCACCCCTCCACTTT. This gives the protein CASSLAAGGADNSPLHF.

This chain connects TRBV7-9 to TRBJ1-1, with a possible D match to TRBD1 (5 bases). Germline CDR1 and CDR2: SEHNR and FQNEAQ (reference sequence). Trimming cost V 1 base and J 11 bases, with 17 bases left between them. This CDR3 spans 14 amino acids. CDR3 sequence: CASSLVEGQGKAFF. In DNA, the CDR3 is TGTGCCAGCAGCTTAGTGGAGGGTCAGGGTAAGGCTTTCTTT.

This sequence joins TRBV7-2 and TRBJ2-7; 8 positions agree with TRBD2. Germline CDR1 and CDR2: SGHTA and FQGNSA. CDR3 length equals 13 residues. Losses at the gene ends were 5 bases for V and 3 bases for J; bases not matched to a gene: 3. CDR3 amino acids: CASSGGTSYEQYF. The CDR3 nucleotides are TGTGCCAGCAGCGGCGGGACTAGCTACGAGCAGTACTTC.

J is TRBJ2-7 and V is TRBV5-4; D possibly corresponds to TRBD1 (6 bases). Germline V lookup: CDR1 SGHNT, CDR2 YYREEE (reference sequence). This CDR3 is 14 amino acids long. The germline V and J ends were trimmed by 0 bases and 4 bases, with 11 bases remaining between them. The CDR3 is CASSLGRDTYEQYF. The DNA for the CDR3 is TGTGCCAGCAGCTTGGGCCGGGACACTTACGAGCAGTACTTC.

The chain uses TRBV5-1 and TRBJ2-1; 8 nucleotides match TRBD2. Trimming removed 4 bases from V and 6 bases from J; junction bases left unmatched: 3. The germline CDR1 and CDR2 sequences are SGHRS and YFSETQ. The CDR3 covers 13 residues. The CDR3 loop is CASSAGLVNEQFF. The CDR3 DNA is TGCGCCAGCAGCGCGGGACTAGTCAATGAGCAGTTCTTC.

The V and J genes are TRBV7-2 and TRBJ1-1; D perhaps matches TRBD1 (5 bases). This CDR3 has 15 amino acids. CDR1 and CDR2 (germline): SGHTA, FQGNSA. Trimming removed 1 base at V and 5 bases at J, with 14 bases between. CDR3 residues: CASSLVGGVGTEAFF. CDR3 DNA sequence: TGTGCCAGCAGCTTAGTGGGGGGGGTTGGGACTGAAGCTTTCTTT.

V usage is TRBV28 and J usage is TRBJ1-5, with 8 bases fitting TRBD1. The V gene end was trimmed by 2 bases and the J gene end by 5 bases; junction bases not matched to a gene: 5. CDR1 is MDHEN and CDR2 is SYDVKM in the germline V gene. The CDR3 contains 15 residues. The CDR3 nucleotides read TGTGCCAGCAGTTTAGGGCAGGGGGCGTATCAGCCCCAGCATTTT. This gives the protein CASSLGQGAYQPQHF.

The chain joins TRBV11-1 to TRBJ2-3, with 11 bases identical to TRBD2. V was clipped by 5 bases and J by 3 bases; unmatched bases: 13. Germline assignment: CDR1 SGHAT and CDR2 FQDESV (reference sequence). This CDR3 has 18 amino acids. The CDR3 sequence: CASSRTSGGGYKTDTQYF. DNA of the CDR3: TGTGCCAGCAGCCGTACTAGCGGGGGTGGCTACAAGACAGATACGCAGTATTTT.

The chain carries TRBV4-1 and TRBJ2-2; 10 bases line up with TRBD2. Germline V gene lookup returns CDR1 MGHRA and CDR2 YSYEKL. CDR3 length: 17 residues. The junction had 2 bases not matched to a gene; V was cut back by 1 base and J by 0 bases. This chain's CDR3 is CASSQGLAGANTGELFF. The CDR3 DNA is TGCGCCAGCAGCCAAGGGCTAGCGGGGGCGAACACCGGGGAGCTGTTTTTT.

The sample holds a few counts of this clone. The chain links TRBV5-1 to TRBJ2-7; D is unclear. The germline CDR1 and CDR2 sequences are SGHRS and YFSETQ. The CDR3 has 14 residues. V was trimmed by 0 bases and J by 1 base, leaving 8 bases between them. This chain's CDR3 is CASSLVGGSYEQYF. The CDR3 bases are TGCGCCAGCAGCTTGGTCGGCGGATCCTACGAGCAGTACTTC. Complete variable domain (other parts from reference TRBV5-1 and TRBJ2-7): KAGVTQTPRYLIKTRGQQVTLSCSPISGHRSVSWYQQTPGQGLQFLFEYFSETQRNKGNFPGRFSGRQFSNSRSEMNVSTLELGDSALYLCASSLVGGSYEQYFGPGTRLTVT.

This clone has just a few counts. The chain links TRBV5-6 to TRBJ1-5, with no clear D. The V and J ends lost 4 bases and 4 bases respectively, with 3 bases between them. This CDR3 spans 11 amino acids. CDR1 is SGHDT and CDR2 is YYEEEE in the germline V gene. This CDR3 is CASSKNQPQHF. CDR3 nucleotide sequence: TGTGCCAGCAGCAAGAATCAGCCCCAGCATTTT.

A few counts support this clone. The rearrangement links TRBV2 to TRBJ1-5; no clear D gene. There are 12 residues in the CDR3. The V gene lost 7 bases and the J gene lost 4 bases, with 8 bases spanning the gap. Per germline, CDR1 SNHLY and CDR2 FYNNEI. The CDR3 nucleotides are TGTGCCAGCATGACGGGGAATCAGCCCCAGCATTTT. Residues: CASMTGNQPQHF.

This chain connects TRBV9 to TRBJ2-3; tentatively, D is TRBD1 or TRBD2 (5 bases each). The CDR3 is made up of 14 amino acids. V dropped 3 bases and J dropped 5 bases, with 13 bases sitting between them. Germline V gene lookup returns CDR1 SGDLS and CDR2 YYNGEE. The CDR3 region has the DNA TGTGCCAGCAGCGCAGTGGGGGATCGAGATACGCAGTATTTT. Amino acid sequence: CASSAVGDRDTQYF.

The chain employs TRBV7-9 and TRBJ2-7; 7 positions match TRBD1. With 2 bases clipped from V and 5 bases from J, the junction kept 0 bases outside the gene matches. CDR3 length: 12 residues. Germline-derived CDR1 and CDR2 are SEHNR and FQNEAQ (reference sequence). CDR3 coding DNA: TGTGCCAGCAGCTTAACAGGGGACGAGCAGTACTTC. Protein product: CASSLTGDEQYF.

CDR3 loop: CAWSPMDTSGFYYNEQFF. The CDR3 DNA reads as TGTGCCTGGAGTCCAATGGATACTAGCGGTTTTTACTACAATGAGCAGTTCTTC. The chain has TRBV30 and TRBJ2-1; TRBD2 agrees at 8 bases. Germline CDR1 GTSNPN, CDR2 SVGIG (reference sequence). V dropped 2 bases and J dropped 3; count of bases not matched to a gene: 15. CDR3 length: 18 residues.

This clone has a handful of counts. This chain uses TRBV6-5 with TRBJ1-6, with D possibly being TRBD1 (5 bases). The V and J ends lost 0 bases and 10 bases respectively, with 16 bases between them. This CDR3 is 16 amino acids long. Germline V lookup: CDR1 MNHEY, CDR2 SVGAGI. CDR3 coding DNA: TGTGCCAGCAGTTACTCTTGGGGGAGGGGCGGGTCACCCCTCCACTTT. Its translation is CASSYSWGRGGSPLHF.

In this sample, this clone turned up a few times. V usage is TRBV29-1 and J usage is TRBJ2-2; D gene unclear. The V gene lost 7 bases and the J gene lost 3 bases, with 18 bases spanning the gap. Germline CDR1 and CDR2: SQVTM and ANQGSEA. This CDR3 comprises 15 residues. Written as DNA, the CDR3 is TGCAGCGGGAGAGGCTGGGCCAGCGACACCGGGGAGCTGTTTTTT. Encoded protein: CSGRGWASDTGELFF.

The chain links TRBV6-1 to TRBJ1-5; D is undetermined. V was shortened by 2 bases and J by 7 bases, with 6 bases between the two germline ends. Germline CDR1 and CDR2: MNHNS and SASEGT. The CDR3 runs to 12 residues. Written as DNA, the CDR3 is TGTGCCAGCAGTGAACGGGCCCAGCCCCAGCATTTT. It encodes CASSERAQPQHF.

This chain's CDR3 is CASSIYQDSGNTIYF. The CDR3 bases are TGTGCCAGTAGTATTTATCAAGACTCTGGAAACACCATATATTTT. This chain links TRBV19 with TRBJ1-3; D is uncertain. This CDR3 is 15 amino acids long. The V gene's germline CDR1 is LNHDA and CDR2 SQIVND (reference sequence). V dropped 3 bases and J dropped 0 bases, with 9 bases sitting between them.

The chain carries TRBV10-3 and TRBJ1-1; D unresolved. V was cut by 6 bases and J by 5 bases, with 10 bases left in between. Looked up from germline, CDR1 is ENHRY and CDR2 is SYGVKD. The CDR3 is 12 amino acids. The CDR3 DNA reads TGTGCCATCAGCGGGAGTTTGACTGAAGCTTTCTTT. Translated: CAISGSLTEAFF.

V gene TRBV6-4 combines with J gene TRBJ2-3, with 8 bases matching TRBD2. This CDR3 comprises 15 residues. Germline V gene sequence: CDR1 MRHNA, CDR2 SNTAGT. Germline trimming cut 0 bases from V and 5 bases from J; bases unmatched to any gene: 4. CDR3 coding DNA: TGTGCCAGCAGTGACTCAGGGGCGGGGGGAGATACGCAGTATTTT. It codes for CASSDSGAGGDTQYF.